Listed below are T cell receptor beta chains from one sample, sequenced in a study of blood T cell repertoires in COVID-19. The repertoire was sequenced with immunoSEQ multiplex PCR; TCRdb's copy has only in-frame clones and lacks some. The data show about 100,000 clones, about 80% seen once. Sample: peripheral blood. The receptors originated from a man aged 70 or older with active or convalescent COVID-19. Both conserved end residues are part of each CDR3. D genes are given only for firm matches. For some rows the clone size is stated as once, few or many, or as a class when expanded; others skip it.

size,D,J,V,CDR3,DNA
-,TRBD1,TRBJ2-5,TRBV24-1,CATSDLTGGETQYF,TGTGCCACCAGTGACCTGACAGGGGGAGAGACCCAGTACTTC
-,TRBD2,TRBJ2-2,TRBV7-9,CASSLPLAGANTGELFF,TGTGCCAGCAGCTTACCTCTAGCGGGTGCGAACACCGGGGAGCTGTTTTTT
-,-,TRBJ2-3,TRBV5-5,CASSLADSLTITDTQYF,TGTGCCAGCAGCTTGGCGGACTCCTTAACTATCACAGATACGCAGTATTTT
-,-,TRBJ2-7,TRBV5-1,CASSLSSSYEQYF,TGCGCCAGCAGCCTATCTTCCTCCTACGAGCAGTACTTC
few,-,TRBJ1-2,TRBV6-5,CATQSLGWDGYTF,TGTGCCACTCAATCCCTCGGGTGGGATGGCTACACCTTC
-,TRBD1,TRBJ1-3,TRBV18,CASSPPSTGVSGNTIYF,TGTGCCAGCTCACCACCATCCACAGGGGTCTCTGGAAACACCATATATTTT
-,TRBD1,TRBJ2-7,TRBV6-5,CASWGGTGGYEQYF,TGTGCCAGCTGGGGGGGGACAGGGGGCTACGAGCAGTACTTC
few,TRBD2,TRBJ2-2,TRBV9,CASSPRTSGRPGELFF,TGTGCCAGCAGCCCTCGGACTAGCGGGAGACCCGGGGAGCTGTTTTTT
-,TRBD1,TRBJ2-1,TRBV19,CASSVTTGNEQFF,TGTGCCAGTAGTGTTACGACAGGGAATGAGCAGTTCTTC
-,TRBD1,TRBJ2-3,TRBV15,CATSGGGQGADTQYF,TGTGCCACCAGCGGTGGCGGACAGGGGGCCGATACGCAGTATTTT
-,TRBD1,TRBJ2-3,TRBV5-8,CASNPGTGGADTQYF,TGTGCCAGCAACCCTGGGACAGGGGGCGCAGATACGCAGTATTTT
-,TRBD1,TRBJ2-6,TRBV19,CASKDRVQSGANVLTF,TGTGCCAGTAAGGACAGGGTTCAATCTGGGGCCAACGTCCTGACTTTC
-,TRBD2,TRBJ2-1,TRBV4-3,CATSRGLGGGNEQFF,TGCGCCACCAGTCGGGGCCTTGGGGGGGGTAATGAGCAGTTCTTC
once,-,TRBJ2-6,TRBV6-1,CASSELGTGFGANVLTF,TGTGCCAGCAGTGAATTGGGTACAGGGTTTGGGGCCAACGTCCTGACTTTC
-,-,TRBJ2-1,TRBV7-2,CASSTDRSSYNEQFF,TGTGCCAGCAGCACTGACAGGAGTTCCTACAATGAGCAGTTCTTC
-,TRBD1,TRBJ1-1,TRBV7-9,CASSSTGTEAFF,TGTGCCAGCAGCTCGACAGGGACTGAAGCTTTCTTT
once,TRBD1,TRBJ1-1,TRBV7-3,CASSSTGANTEAFF,TGTGCCAGCAGCTCAACAGGGGCGAACACTGAAGCTTTCTTT
-,-,TRBJ2-5,TRBV7-9,CASSPPNQETQYF,TGTGCCAGCAGCCCCCCAAACCAAGAGACCCAGTACTTC
-,TRBD1,TRBJ2-3,TRBV20-1,CSASGQGVTDTQYF,TGCAGTGCTAGTGGACAGGGGGTGACAGATACGCAGTATTTT
-,TRBD2,TRBJ2-3,TRBV2,CASSEAWFLTSGDLTDTQYF,TGTGCCAGCAGTGAAGCTTGGTTTCTCACTAGCGGGGACCTCACAGATACGCAGTATTTT
-,TRBD1,TRBJ1-4,TRBV28,CASSQGALANEKLFF,TGTGCCAGCAGCCAGGGGGCTCTAGCTAATGAAAAACTGTTTTTT
-,-,TRBJ2-2,TRBV4-2,CAARGGTANTGELFF,TGTGCCGCAAGAGGCGGGACAGCGAACACCGGGGAGCTGTTTTTT
-,TRBD1,TRBJ2-7,TRBV24-1,CATSDSRTGRYYEQYF,TGTGCCACCAGTGATTCGAGGACAGGGCGATACTACGAGCAGTACTTC
-,TRBD1,TRBJ1-4,TRBV25-1,CASSDTGGTNEKLFF,TGTGCCAGCAGTGACACAGGGGGAACTAATGAAAAACTGTTTTTT